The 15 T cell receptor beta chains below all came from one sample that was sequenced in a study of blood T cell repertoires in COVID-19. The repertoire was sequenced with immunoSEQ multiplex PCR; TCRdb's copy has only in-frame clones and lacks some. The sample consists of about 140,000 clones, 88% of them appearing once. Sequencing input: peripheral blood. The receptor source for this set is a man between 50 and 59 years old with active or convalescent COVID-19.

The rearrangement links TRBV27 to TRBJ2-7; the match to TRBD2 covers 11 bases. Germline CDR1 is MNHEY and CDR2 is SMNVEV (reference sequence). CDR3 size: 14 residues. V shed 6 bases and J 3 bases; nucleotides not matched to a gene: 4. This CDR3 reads CASRTTSGNYEQYF. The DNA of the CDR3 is TGTGCCAGCAGGACGACTAGCGGGAACTACGAGCAGTACTTC.

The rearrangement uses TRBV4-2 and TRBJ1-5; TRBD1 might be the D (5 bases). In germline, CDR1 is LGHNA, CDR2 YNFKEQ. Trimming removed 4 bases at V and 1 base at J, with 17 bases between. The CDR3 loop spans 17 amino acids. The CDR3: CASSPISGLGSNQPQHF. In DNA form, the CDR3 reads TGTGCCAGCAGCCCCATATCAGGGTTGGGCAGCAATCAGCCCCAGCATTTT.

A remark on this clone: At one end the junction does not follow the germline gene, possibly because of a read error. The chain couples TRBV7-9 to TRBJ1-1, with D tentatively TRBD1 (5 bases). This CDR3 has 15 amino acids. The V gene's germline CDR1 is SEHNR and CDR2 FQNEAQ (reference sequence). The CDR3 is CASSPNLGPDTGAFF. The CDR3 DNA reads TGTGCCAGCAGTCCCAACTTAGGACCGGACACTGGAGCTTTCTTT.

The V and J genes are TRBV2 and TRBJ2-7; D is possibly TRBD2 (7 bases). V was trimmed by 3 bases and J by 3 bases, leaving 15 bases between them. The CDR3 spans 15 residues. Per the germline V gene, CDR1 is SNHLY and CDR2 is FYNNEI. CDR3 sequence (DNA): TGTGCCAGCAGTGATAAGGGGAGGGGGTACTACGAGCAGTACTTC. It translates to CASSDKGRGYYEQYF.

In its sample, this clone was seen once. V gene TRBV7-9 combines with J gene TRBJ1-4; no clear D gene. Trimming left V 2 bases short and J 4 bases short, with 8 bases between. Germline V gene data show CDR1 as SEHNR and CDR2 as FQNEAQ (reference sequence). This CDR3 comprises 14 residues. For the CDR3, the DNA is TGTGCCAGCAGCTTAACGGGGTATAATGAAAAACTGTTTTTT. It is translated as CASSLTGYNEKLFF.

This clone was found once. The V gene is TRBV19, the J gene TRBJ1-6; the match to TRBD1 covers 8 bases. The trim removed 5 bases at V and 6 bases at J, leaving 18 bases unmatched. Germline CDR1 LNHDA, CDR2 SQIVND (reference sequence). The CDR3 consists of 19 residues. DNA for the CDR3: TGTGCCAGTAGTGGCCCGACCGAATCTGGACAGGGTTTTAATTCACCCCTCCACTTT. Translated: CASSGPTESGQGFNSPLHF. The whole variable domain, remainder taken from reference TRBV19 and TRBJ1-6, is DGGITQSPKYLFRKEGQNVTLSCEQNLNHDAMYWYRQDPGQGLRLIYYSQIVNDFQKGDIAEGYSVSREKKESFPLTVTSAQKNPTAFYLCASSGPTESGQGFNSPLHFGNGTRLTVT.

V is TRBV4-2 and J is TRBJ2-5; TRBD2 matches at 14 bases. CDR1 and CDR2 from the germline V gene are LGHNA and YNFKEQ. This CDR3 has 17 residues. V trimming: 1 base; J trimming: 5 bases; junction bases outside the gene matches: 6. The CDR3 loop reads CASSQGLAGGPGETQYF. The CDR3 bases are TGTGCCAGCAGCCAAGGACTAGCGGGAGGGCCGGGGGAGACCCAGTACTTC.

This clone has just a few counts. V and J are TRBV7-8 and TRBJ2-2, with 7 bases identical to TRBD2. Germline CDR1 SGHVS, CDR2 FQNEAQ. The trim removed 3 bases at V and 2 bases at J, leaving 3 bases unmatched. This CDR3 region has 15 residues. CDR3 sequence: CASSLASGNTGELFF. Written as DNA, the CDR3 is TGTGCCAGCAGCTTGGCTAGCGGAAACACCGGGGAGCTGTTTTTT.

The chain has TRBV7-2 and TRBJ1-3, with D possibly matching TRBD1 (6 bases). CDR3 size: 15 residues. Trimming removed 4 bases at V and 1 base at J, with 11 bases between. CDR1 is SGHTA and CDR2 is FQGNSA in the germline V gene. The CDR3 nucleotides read TGTGCCAGCAGCTCGCGAGGGGGATCTGGAAACACCATATATTTT. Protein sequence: CASSSRGGSGNTIYF.

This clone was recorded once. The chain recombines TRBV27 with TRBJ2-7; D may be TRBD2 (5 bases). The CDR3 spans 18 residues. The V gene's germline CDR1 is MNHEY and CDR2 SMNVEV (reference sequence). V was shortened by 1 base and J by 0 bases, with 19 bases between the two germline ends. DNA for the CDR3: TGTGCCAGCAGTTTATACAGAAGGGTAGGCCGGGGCTCCTACGAGCAGTACTTC. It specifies CASSLYRRVGRGSYEQYF.

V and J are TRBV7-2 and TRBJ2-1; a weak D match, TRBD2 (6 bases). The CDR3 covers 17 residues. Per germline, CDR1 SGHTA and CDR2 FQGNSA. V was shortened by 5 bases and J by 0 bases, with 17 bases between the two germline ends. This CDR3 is CASSLAVAASSYNEQFF. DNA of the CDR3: TGTGCCAGCAGCCTCGCGGTAGCGGCCAGCTCCTACAATGAGCAGTTCTTC.

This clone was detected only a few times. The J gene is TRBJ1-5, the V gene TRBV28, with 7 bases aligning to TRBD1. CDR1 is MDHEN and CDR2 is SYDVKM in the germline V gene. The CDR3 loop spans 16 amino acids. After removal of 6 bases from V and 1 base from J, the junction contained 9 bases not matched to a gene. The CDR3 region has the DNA TGTGCCAGCAGCCTTGGGACAGTCTGGAGCAATCAGCCCCAGCATTTT. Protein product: CASSLGTVWSNQPQHF.

The DNA for the CDR3 is TGTGCCAGCTCACTAATAGCGGACTCCACAGATACGCAGTATTTT. Protein: CASSLIADSTDTQYF. The chain carries TRBV18 and TRBJ2-3, with a tentative D call TRBD2 (6 bases). Germline V CDR1 and CDR2: KGHSH, LQKENI. Deletions cut 4 bases from V and 2 bases from J, with 13 bases between. The CDR3 contains 15 residues.

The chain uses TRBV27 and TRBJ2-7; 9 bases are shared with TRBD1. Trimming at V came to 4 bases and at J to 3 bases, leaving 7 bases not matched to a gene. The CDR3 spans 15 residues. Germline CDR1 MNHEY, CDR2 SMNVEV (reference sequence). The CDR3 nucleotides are TGTGCCAGCAGTTCTCGGACAGGGGCCCGCTACGAGCAGTACTTC. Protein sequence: CASSSRTGARYEQYF.

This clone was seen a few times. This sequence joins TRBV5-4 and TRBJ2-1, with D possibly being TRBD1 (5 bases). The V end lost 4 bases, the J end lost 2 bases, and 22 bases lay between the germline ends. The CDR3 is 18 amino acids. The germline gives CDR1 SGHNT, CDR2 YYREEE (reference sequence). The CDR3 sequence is CASSKKGSATGAYNEQFF. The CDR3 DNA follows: TGTGCCAGCAGCAAAAAGGGCAGCGCCACAGGCGCCTACAATGAGCAGTTCTTC.